This T cell receptor (beta chain) was documented in a study of blood T cell repertoires in COVID-19. This CDR3 comprises 16 residues. The germline V gene encodes CDR1 MGHRA and CDR2 YSYEKL. The V end was cut by 4 bases, the J end by 3 bases, with 19 bases between. Sequencing used immunoSEQ multiplex PCR; TCRdb keeps in-frame clones, though not all of them. This table has about 210,000 clones, 80% appearing once. V gene TRBV4-1 combines with J gene TRBJ2-7; D might be TRBD2 (5 bases). This receptor was obtained from a young man with acute COVID-19. The sequencing sample was made of PBMCs or T cells enriched from blood (not recorded which). The CDR3 nucleotides read TGCGCCAGCAGCCGCGGGCATGGAGAAGTAGACTACGAGCAGTACTTC. This codes for CASSRGHGEVDYEQYF.